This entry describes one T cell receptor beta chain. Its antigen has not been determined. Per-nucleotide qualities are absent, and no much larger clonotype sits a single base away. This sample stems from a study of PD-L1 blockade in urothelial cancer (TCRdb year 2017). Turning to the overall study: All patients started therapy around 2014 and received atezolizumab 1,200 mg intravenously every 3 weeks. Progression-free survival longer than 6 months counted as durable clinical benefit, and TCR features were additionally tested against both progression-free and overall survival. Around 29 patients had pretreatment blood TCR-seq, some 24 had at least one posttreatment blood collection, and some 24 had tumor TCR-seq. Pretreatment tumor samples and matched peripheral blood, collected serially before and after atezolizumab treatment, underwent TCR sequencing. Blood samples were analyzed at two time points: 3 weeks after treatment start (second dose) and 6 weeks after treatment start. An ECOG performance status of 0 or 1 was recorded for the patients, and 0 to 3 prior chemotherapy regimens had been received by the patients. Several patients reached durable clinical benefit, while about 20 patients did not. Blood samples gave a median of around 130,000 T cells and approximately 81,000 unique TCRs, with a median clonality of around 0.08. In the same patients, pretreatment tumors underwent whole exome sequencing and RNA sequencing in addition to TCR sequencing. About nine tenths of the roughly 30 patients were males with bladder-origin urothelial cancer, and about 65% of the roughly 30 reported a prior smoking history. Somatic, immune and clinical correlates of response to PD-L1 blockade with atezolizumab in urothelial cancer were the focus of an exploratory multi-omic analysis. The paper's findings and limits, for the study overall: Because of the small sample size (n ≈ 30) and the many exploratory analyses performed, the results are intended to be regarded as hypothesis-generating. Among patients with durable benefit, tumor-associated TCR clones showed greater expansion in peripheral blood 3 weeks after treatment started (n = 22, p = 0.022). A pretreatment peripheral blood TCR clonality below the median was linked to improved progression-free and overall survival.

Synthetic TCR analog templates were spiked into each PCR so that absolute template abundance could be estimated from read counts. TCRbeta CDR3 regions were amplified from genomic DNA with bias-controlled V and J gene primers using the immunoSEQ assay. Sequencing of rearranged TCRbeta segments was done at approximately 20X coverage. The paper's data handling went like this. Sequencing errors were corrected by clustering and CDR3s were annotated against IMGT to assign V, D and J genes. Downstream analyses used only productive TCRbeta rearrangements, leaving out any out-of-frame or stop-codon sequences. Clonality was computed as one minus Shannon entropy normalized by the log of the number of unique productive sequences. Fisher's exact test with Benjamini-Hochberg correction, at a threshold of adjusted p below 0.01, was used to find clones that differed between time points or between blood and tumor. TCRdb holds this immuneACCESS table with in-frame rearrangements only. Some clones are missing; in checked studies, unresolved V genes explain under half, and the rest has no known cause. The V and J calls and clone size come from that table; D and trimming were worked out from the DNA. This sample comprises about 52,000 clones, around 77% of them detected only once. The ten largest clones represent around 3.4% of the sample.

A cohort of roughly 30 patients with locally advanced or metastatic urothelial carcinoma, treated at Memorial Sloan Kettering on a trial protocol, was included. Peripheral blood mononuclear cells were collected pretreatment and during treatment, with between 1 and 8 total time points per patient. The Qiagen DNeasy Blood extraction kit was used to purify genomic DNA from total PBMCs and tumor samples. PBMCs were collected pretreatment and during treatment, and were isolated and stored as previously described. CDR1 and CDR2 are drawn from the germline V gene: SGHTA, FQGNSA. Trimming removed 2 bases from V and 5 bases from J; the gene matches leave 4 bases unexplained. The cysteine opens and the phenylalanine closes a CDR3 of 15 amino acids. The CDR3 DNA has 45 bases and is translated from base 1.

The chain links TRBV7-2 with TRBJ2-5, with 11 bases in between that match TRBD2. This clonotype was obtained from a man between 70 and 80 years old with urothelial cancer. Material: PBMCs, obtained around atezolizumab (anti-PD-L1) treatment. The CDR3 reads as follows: CASSLRASGGETQYF. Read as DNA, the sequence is TGTGCCAGCAGCTTAAGGGCTAGCGGGGGGGAGACCCAGTACTTC.